These 7 T cell receptor beta chains were sequenced from one sample in a study of T cell repertoires in breast cancer. An expanded emulsion RT-PCR with primers for all TCR V genes paired CD8+ T cell chains. A second nested PCR with blocking oligonucleotides suppressed unpaired genes. One entry per CDR3 protein results from TCRdb running MiXCR on the emulsion pairing reads. The sample includes about 40,000 distinct CDR3 sequences, less than 55% of them seen just once. The material sequenced was CD8+ T cells. These receptors came from a pool of human donors with breast cancer or a healthy control (not recorded which).

J is TRBJ2-6 and V is TRBV4-2; 8 bases are shared with TRBD2. The CDR3 covers 16 residues. V gave up 1 base and J gave up 2 bases; unmatched junction bases: 1. Germline V CDR1 and CDR2: LGHNA, YNFKEQ. CDR3 bases: TGTGCCAGCAGCCAAGGTAGCGGGGCTGGGGCCAACGTCCTGACTTTC. Its protein product is CASSQGSGAGANVLTF.

The CDR3 DNA sequence: TGTGCCAGCAGCGTAGGGGGCGACACTGAAGCTTTCTTT. Amino acids: CASSVGGDTEAFF. The V call is TRBV9, the J call TRBJ1-1, with a possible D match to TRBD1 (5 bases). Germline-derived CDR1 and CDR2 are SGDLS and YYNGEE. Trimming pared 0 bases from V and 3 bases from J, leaving 6 bases between. The CDR3 is 13 amino acids.

V usage is TRBV18 and J usage is TRBJ2-6, with D uncertain. CDR3 length equals 15 residues. Germline V gives CDR1 KGHSH, CDR2 LQKENI. V was cut by 0 bases and J by 2 bases, with 5 bases left in between. The CDR3 loop reads CASSPPEAGANVLTF. For the CDR3, the DNA is TGTGCCAGCTCACCACCTGAAGCTGGGGCCAACGTCCTGACTTTC.

The chain carries TRBV2 and TRBJ2-7; 10 nucleotides agree with TRBD2. V was pared by 8 bases and J by 2 bases, with 12 bases of the junction left unmatched. Germline V gene data show CDR1 as SNHLY and CDR2 as FYNNEI. The CDR3 has 16 residues. The CDR3 DNA reads TGTGCCAGCTCCCCTCGACCACTAGCGGGGACCTACGAGCAGTACTTC. Its protein is CASSPRPLAGTYEQYF.

There are a few counts of this clonotype. The chain combines TRBV7-2 with TRBJ1-2; D call uncertain. The CDR3 consists of 14 residues. Looked up from germline, CDR1 is SGHTA and CDR2 is FQGNSA. V was cut by 5 bases and J by 1 base, with 11 bases left in between. CDR3 sequence (DNA): TGTGCCAGCAGCCCCCCGGGAGTTAACTATGGCTACACCTTC. Amino acid sequence: CASSPPGVNYGYTF.

Comments on this clonotype: One end of the junction varies from germline; a read error may be responsible. CDR3 amino acids: CASRRRQPQNYSNQLQHF. The CDR3 DNA is TGTGCCAGCAGGAGGAGACAGCCGCAGAATTATAGCAATCAGCTCCAGCATTTT. The V gene is TRBV28, the J gene TRBJ1-5, with D tentatively TRBD1 (5 bases). Germline CDR1 reads MDHEN; CDR2 reads SYDVKM. The CDR3 sequence is 18 residues long.

Of note for this clonotype: A junction boundary mismatches the germline segment, possibly from a read error. This chain connects TRBV6-2 or TRBV6-3 to TRBJ1-1; D might be TRBD1 (5 bases). Germline CDR1 MNHEY, CDR2 SVGEGT. There are 13 residues in the CDR3. This CDR3 is CASSPQGNTGAFF. In DNA, the CDR3 is TGTGCCAGCAGTCCTCAGGGAAACACTGGAGCTTTCTTT.